Listed below are T cell receptor beta chains from one sample, sequenced in a study of blood T cell repertoires in COVID-19. Assay: immunoSEQ multiplex PCR; the TCRdb copy retains only in-frame clones and omits some. In the table there are 90,000 or so clones, 70% to 85% of which are singletons. The material sequenced was peripheral blood. These TCRs come from a woman aged 60-75 years in a cohort sampled during active or convalescent COVID-19. CDR3s leave out the opening cysteine and the closing phenylalanine or tryptophan.

v_call cdr3_aa
TRBV10-3 AISEDRGQSNQPQH
TRBV5-4 ASSLGAGVWYEQY
TRBV6-5 ASSYRGTDTQY
TRBV7-9 ASSATGTGNPYEQY
TRBV6-2/TRBV6-3 ASSTGLAHSYEQY
TRBV11-1 ASSWGQGLSEQY
TRBV5-1 ASRGLSGGAAGELF
TRBV30 AWGQYGYT
TRBV18 ASSPQGWADTQY
TRBV19 ASRGTGGSTEAF
TRBV28 ASTKSGGIIYEQY
TRBV7-9 ASSGGWSSYEQY
TRBV4-2 ASSQDPGTGDYGYT
TRBV29-1 SVRGLATEAF
TRBV11-2 ASRLTGAGTEAF
TRBV11-2 ASSPRAGGSSYEQY
TRBV5-1 ASSLGGQHYNEQF
TRBV11-2 ASSFELAGFGELF
TRBV7-2 ASSPGYGVAKNIQY
TRBV11-2 ASSLDLRGGGYT
TRBV21-1 ASSSYGVGGYTGELF
TRBV19 ASSATGDNSPLH
TRBV9 ASSVGTGGSGNTIY
TRBV12-3/TRBV12-4 ASSLKLKSEQY
TRBV5-1 ASSPLIAGGDTGELF
TRBV7-7 ASSPGTSGGASDTQY
TRBV28 ASIVGGDSGANVLT
TRBV7-9 ASSLYPRTTQETQY
TRBV27 ASSLSERANYGYT
TRBV29-1 SERTGGTDTQY
TRBV6-2/TRBV6-3 ASSPTGRGKAF
TRBV7-6 ASSPRPGLSTDTQY
TRBV2 ASTQELNTEAF
TRBV5-1 ASSSSRAGAGADTQY
TRBV15 ATSLLRGVGELF
TRBV10-3 AIGGGSYYEQY
TRBV7-9 ASSSHFTEAF
TRBV5-6 ASSFFRGTNYGYT
TRBV5-1 ASSWGTAAYEQY
TRBV6-6 ASSLSGGSNEQF
TRBV7-2 ASSFTGIGEQY
TRBV5-1 ASSLAGTSGGNYNEQF
TRBV29-1 SVGPTGRADTQY
TRBV28 ASSFWTGGAGNQPQH
TRBV7-2 ASSPPGTTQETQY
TRBV9 ASSAGGFSGNTIY
TRBV5-5 ASSFDRNTEAF